This T cell receptor (beta chain) originates from a study of T cell responses to AZD1222 COVID-19 vaccine. Turning to the study itself: Recipients boosted at about 4 weeks or about 12 weeks are pooled.

Profiling relied on immunoSEQ multiplex PCR, and the TCRdb table lists in-frame clones only, not all of them. The data contain tens of thousands of clones, 60% to 80% of them singletons. Study-wide points: There were repertoire samples only from the period after the peak T cell response.

A remark on this clone: The antigen is not known.

This TCR was recovered from an adult in good health. Here the sequenced sample was peripheral blood, taken on day 0 of AZD1222 vaccination.

CDR3 region: CASSLLSAARKPNYGYTF. CDR3 in DNA: TGTGCCAGCAGCTTGCTCTCGGCAGCCCGTAAACCTAACTATGGCTACACCTTC. The chain uses TRBV5-4 and TRBJ1-2; D remains ambiguous. Trimming cost V 1 base and J 0 bases, with 19 bases left between them. The CDR3 is made up of 18 amino acids. Germline V gene lookup returns CDR1 SGHNT and CDR2 YYREEE (reference sequence).